This T cell receptor (beta chain) comes out of a study of beta chain features in type 1 diabetes. Via CD45RO/CCR7/CD25/CD127/CD95/CD27, cells of the CD4+ naive, central memory, regulatory and stem cell-like memory subsets were sorted. The CDR3 has 15 amino acids. Trimming removed 3 bases from V and 7 bases from J; junction bases left unmatched: 6. CDR1 and CDR2 (germline): SGHRS, YFSETQ. Sequenced material consisted of expressed TCRB transcripts (all of the isolated RNA was reverse transcribed). Using immunoSEQ multiplex PCR, the repertoire was profiled, and TCRdb retains in-frame clones only, with some absent. The profile shows hundreds of thousands of clones, about 16% of them singletons.

The receptor's source is a man aged 18 to 29 in good health. The chain is built from TRBV5-1 and TRBJ2-4; 11 bases are shared with TRBD2. Sequenced: naive CD4+ T cells from blood. CDR3 protein: CASSWISGRANIQYF. The DNA of the CDR3 is TGCGCCAGCAGCTGGATTAGCGGGAGGGCCAACATTCAGTACTTC.